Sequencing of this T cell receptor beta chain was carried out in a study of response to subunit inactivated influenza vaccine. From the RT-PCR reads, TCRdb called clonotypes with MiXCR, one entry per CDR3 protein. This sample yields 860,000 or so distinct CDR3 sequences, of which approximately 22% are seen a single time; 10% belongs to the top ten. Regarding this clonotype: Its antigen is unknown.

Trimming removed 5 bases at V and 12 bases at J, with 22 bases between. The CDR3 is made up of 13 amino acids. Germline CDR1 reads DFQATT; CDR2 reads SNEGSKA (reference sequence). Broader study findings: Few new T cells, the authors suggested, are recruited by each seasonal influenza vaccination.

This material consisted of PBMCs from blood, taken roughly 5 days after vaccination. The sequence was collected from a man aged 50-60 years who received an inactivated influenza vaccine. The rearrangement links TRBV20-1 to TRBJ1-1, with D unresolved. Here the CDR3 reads CSASDGVLVKTFF. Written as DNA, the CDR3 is TGCAGTGCTTCTGACGGTGTACTGGTGAAAACTTTCTTT.